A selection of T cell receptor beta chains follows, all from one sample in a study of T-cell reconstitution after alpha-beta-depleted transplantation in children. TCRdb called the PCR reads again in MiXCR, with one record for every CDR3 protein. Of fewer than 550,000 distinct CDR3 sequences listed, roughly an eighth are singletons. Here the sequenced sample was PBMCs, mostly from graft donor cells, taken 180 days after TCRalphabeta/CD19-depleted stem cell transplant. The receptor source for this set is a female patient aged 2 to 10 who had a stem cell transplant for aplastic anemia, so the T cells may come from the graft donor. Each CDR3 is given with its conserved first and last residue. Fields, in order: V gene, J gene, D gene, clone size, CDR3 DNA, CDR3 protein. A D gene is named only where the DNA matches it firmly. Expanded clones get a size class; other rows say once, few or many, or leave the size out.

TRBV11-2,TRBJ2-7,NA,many,TGTGCCAGCAGCTTAGGGCGCGAGCAGTACTTC,CASSLGREQYF
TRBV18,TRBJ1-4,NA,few,TGTGCCAGCTCAGCAGTGGCTGGGTCGACTAATGAAAAACTGTTTTTT,CASSAVAGSTNEKLFF
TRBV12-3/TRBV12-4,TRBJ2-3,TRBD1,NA,TGTGCCAGCAGTCCCCTGGGACAGGGTCCGGATACGCAGTATTTT,CASSPLGQGPDTQYF
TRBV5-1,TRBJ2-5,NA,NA,TGCGCCAGCAGCTTGGCGACTACACAAGAGACCCAGTACTTC,CASSLATTQETQYF
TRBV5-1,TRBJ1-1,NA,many,TGCGCCAGCAGCCTCACGCGGGTGCGGGACACTGAAGCTTTCTTT,CASSLTRVRDTEAFF
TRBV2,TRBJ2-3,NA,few,TGTGCCAGCAGTGACGGCGTAGCTGGCACAGATACGCAGTATTTT,CASSDGVAGTDTQYF
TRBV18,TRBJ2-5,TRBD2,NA,TGTGCCAGCTCACCAAAGGGACTAGCGGAAGAGACCCAGTACTTC,CASSPKGLAEETQYF
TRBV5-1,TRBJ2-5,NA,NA,TGCGCCAGCAGCTTGGCCGTTTCGTTGGCGGGAATCCAAGAGACCCAGTACTTC,CASSLAVSLAGIQETQYF
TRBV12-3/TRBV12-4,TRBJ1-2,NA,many,TGTGCCAGCAGTCCTGTCACAGGGCTGCACTATGGCTACACCTTC,CASSPVTGLHYGYTF
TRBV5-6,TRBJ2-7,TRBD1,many,TGTGCCACCACCGGGACAGGGTTGGGCGAGCAGTACTTC,CATTGTGLGEQYF
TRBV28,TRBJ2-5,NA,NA,TGTGCCAGCAGTTTTAGATACCCGGGGACCCAGTACTTC,CASSFRYPGTQYF
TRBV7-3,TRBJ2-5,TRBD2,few,TGTGCCAGCAGCTTAACCGGGAGGGGTCCCGAGACCCAGTACTTC,CASSLTGRGPETQYF
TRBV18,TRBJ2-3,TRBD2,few,TGTGCCAGCTCACGCCCGGAGACTAGCGGGAGGACAGATACGCAGTATTTT,CASSRPETSGRTDTQYF
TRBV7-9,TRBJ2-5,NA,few,TGTGCCAGCAGCTTTGGAAGTCCAGGGCCTCAAGAGACCCAGTACTTC,CASSFGSPGPQETQYF
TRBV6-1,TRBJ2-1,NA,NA,TGTGCCAGCAGTGAAGCGGTCGGAGACTACAATGAGCAGTTCTTC,CASSEAVGDYNEQFF
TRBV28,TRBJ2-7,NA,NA,TGTGCCAGCAGTTTAAGGCAGGAGTCCTACGAGCAGTACTTC,CASSLRQESYEQYF
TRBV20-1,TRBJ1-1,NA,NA,TGCAGTGCTAGACGGGTGAACACTGAAGCTTTCTTT,CSARRVNTEAFF